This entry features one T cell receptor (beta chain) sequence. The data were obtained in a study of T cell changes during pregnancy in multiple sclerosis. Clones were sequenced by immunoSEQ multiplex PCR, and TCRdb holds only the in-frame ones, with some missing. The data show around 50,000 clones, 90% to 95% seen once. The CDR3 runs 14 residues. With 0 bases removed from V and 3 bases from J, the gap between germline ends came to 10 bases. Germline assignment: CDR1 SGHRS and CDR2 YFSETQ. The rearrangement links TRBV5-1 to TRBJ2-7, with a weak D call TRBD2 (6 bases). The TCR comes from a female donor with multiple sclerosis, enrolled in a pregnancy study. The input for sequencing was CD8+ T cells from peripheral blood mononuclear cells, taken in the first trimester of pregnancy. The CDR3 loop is CASSLVAGSYEQYF. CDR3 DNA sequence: TGCGCCAGCAGCTTGGTTGCGGGGAGCTACGAGCAGTACTTC.